What follows are 10 T cell receptor beta chains derived from one specimen sequenced in a study of T cells in Graves' hyperthyroidism and ophthalmopathy. RNA transcripts yielded amplified TCR beta CDR3 regions. The primer set for the first-round RT-PCR of the TCR CDR3 was HTBI. TCRdb passed the multiplex PCR reads through MiXCR, listing each CDR3 protein once. Among 250,000 to 350,000 distinct CDR3 sequences, 16% were seen once, and the ten largest hold around a third. Input material: blood. These receptor sequences come from a man aged 25 to 45 with Graves' hyperthyroidism.

This clonotype was found many times. This chain connects TRBV5-1 to TRBJ2-7; no clear D gene. CDR3 length: 15 residues. Trimming removed 2 bases at V and 0 bases at J, with 12 bases between. Germline V gene lookup returns CDR1 SGHRS and CDR2 YFSETQ. This CDR3 reads CASSLRVPISYEQYF. The CDR3, as DNA: TGCGCCAGCAGCTTAAGGGTTCCTATCTCCTACGAGCAGTACTTC.

Comments on this clonotype: Germline and junction disagree at one end, which may indicate a read error. The rearrangement joins TRBV6-9 to TRBJ1-2, with 10 bases identical to TRBD1. The length of the CDR3 is 17 residues. CDR1 is MNHGY, CDR2 SVAAGI, per germline. CDR3 protein: CASSYRTGGVANYSYTF. CDR3 bases: TGTGCCAGCAGTTACCGGACAGGGGGAGTAGCTAACTATAGCTACACCTTC.

There are many counts of this clonotype. V gene TRBV5-1 combines with J gene TRBJ2-7, with 9 bases that match TRBD2. The CDR3 is 16 amino acids. The V segment lost 1 base and the J segment 0 bases; nucleotides outside the gene matches: 5. The germline V gene encodes CDR1 SGHRS and CDR2 YFSETQ. As DNA, the CDR3 is TGCGCCAGCAGCTTGTCCCTAGCGGGGACCTCCTACGAGCAGTACTTC. Encoded protein: CASSLSLAGTSYEQYF.

This clonotype has just a few counts. The V gene is TRBV29-1, the J gene TRBJ1-2; 7 nucleotides line up with TRBD1. This CDR3 spans 16 amino acids. Looked up from germline, CDR1 is SQVTM and CDR2 is ANQGSEA. Trimming at V came to 3 bases and at J to 2 bases, leaving 12 bases not matched to a gene. CDR3 sequence: CSVDNALRGPNYGYTF. The CDR3 DNA is TGCAGCGTTGATAATGCTTTAAGGGGGCCCAACTATGGCTACACCTTC.

This clonotype was detected ten times or more. This sequence joins TRBV29-1 and TRBJ2-7, with a tentative D call TRBD1 (5 bases). The CDR3 is made up of 14 amino acids. Trimming removed 5 bases from V and 1 base from J, with 15 bases in between. Germline CDR1 SQVTM, CDR2 ANQGSEA. The DNA of the CDR3 is TGCAGCGTTTCCGGCAGGGAAGGTTCCTACGAGCAGTACTTC. Translated, it gives CSVSGREGSYEQYF.

The V call is TRBV6-2 or TRBV6-3, the J call TRBJ1-5, with D tentatively TRBD1 (6 bases). This CDR3 has 14 residues. The V end lost 7 bases, the J end lost 1 base, and 11 bases lay between the germline ends. CDR1 and CDR2 (germline): MNHEY, SVGEGT. DNA of the CDR3: TGTGCCAGCATAAAAACAGGGAGCAATCAGCCCCAGCATTTT. Translating it yields CASIKTGSNQPQHF.

This clonotype was seen repeatedly, ten times or more. The rearrangement joins TRBV7-3 to TRBJ2-7, with a tentative D call TRBD2 (6 bases). V lost 5 bases and J lost 2, with 16 bases in between. The CDR3 sequence is 15 residues long. CDR1 is SGHTA and CDR2 is FQGTGA in the germline V gene. As DNA, the CDR3 is TGTGCCAGCAGCCCCTCCCAGGGAGGCACCTACGAGCAGTACTTC. It translates to CASSPSQGGTYEQYF.

Many counts were recorded for this clonotype. This sequence joins TRBV5-1 and TRBJ2-2, with no clear D. CDR3 length: 14 residues. Germline assignment: CDR1 SGHRS and CDR2 YFSETQ. Trimming shortened V by 6 bases and J by 3 bases, and 12 bases separated the two germline ends. The CDR3 loop is CASTLDVHTGELFF. In DNA form, the CDR3 reads TGCGCCAGCACCCTGGACGTGCACACCGGGGAGCTGTTTTTT.

This clonotype was recorded many times. This sequence joins TRBV6-1 and TRBJ1-6, with D perhaps TRBD1 (5 bases). From germline, CDR1 is MNHNS and CDR2 SASEGT. There are 15 residues in the CDR3. The V end was cut by 5 bases, the J end by 5 bases, with 13 bases between. CDR3 DNA: TGTGCCAGCAGTCCCCACGCAGGGAATAATTCACCCCTCCACTTT. This sequence encodes CASSPHAGNNSPLHF.

This clonotype was counted at least ten times. The genes are TRBV2 and TRBJ2-1; 8 bases match TRBD1. Germline V lookup: CDR1 SNHLY, CDR2 FYNNEI. With 6 bases clipped from V and 3 bases from J, the junction kept 4 bases outside the gene matches. The CDR3 is made up of 14 amino acids. This chain's CDR3 is CASRDTGGYNEQFF. As DNA, the CDR3 is TGTGCCAGCAGAGACACAGGGGGCTACAATGAGCAGTTCTTC.